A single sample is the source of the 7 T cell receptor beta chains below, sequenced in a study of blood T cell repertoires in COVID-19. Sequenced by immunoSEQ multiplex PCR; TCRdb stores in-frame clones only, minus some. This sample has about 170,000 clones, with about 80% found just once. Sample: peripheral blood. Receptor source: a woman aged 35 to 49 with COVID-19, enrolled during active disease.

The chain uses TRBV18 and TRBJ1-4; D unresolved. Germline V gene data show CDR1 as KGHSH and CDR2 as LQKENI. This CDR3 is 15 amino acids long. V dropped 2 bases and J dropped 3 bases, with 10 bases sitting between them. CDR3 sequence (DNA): TGTGCCAGCTCACCATCGGGGATCTCTAATGAAAAACTGTTTTTT. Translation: CASSPSGISNEKLFF. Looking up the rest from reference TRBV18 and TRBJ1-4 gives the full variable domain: NAGVMQNPRHLVRRRGQEARLRCSPMKGHSHVYWYRQLPEEGLKFMVYLQKENIIDESGMPKERFSAEFPKEGPSILRIQQVVRGDSAAYFCASSPSGISNEKLFFGSGTQLSVL.

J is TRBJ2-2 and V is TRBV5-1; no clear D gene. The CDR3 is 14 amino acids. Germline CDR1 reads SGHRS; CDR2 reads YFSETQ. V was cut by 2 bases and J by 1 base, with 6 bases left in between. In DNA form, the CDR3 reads TGCGCCAGCAGCTTTAGAGGGAACACCGGGGAGCTGTTTTTT. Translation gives CASSFRGNTGELFF.

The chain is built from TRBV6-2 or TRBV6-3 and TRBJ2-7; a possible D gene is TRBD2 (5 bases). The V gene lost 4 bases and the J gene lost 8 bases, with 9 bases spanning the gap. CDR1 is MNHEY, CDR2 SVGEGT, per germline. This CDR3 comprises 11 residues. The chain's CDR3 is CASSSRVQQYV. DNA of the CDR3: TGTGCCAGCAGTTCGCGGGTCCAGCAGTACGTC.

The CDR3 protein is CAWMRQGMRETQYF. The CDR3 DNA follows: TGTGCCTGGATGCGACAGGGTATGCGGGAGACCCAGTACTTC. The V and J genes are TRBV30 and TRBJ2-5; 7 nucleotides align to TRBD1. This CDR3 is built from 14 residues. J lost 5 bases, V lost 4 bases, and 10 bases had no gene match. Per germline, CDR1 GTSNPN and CDR2 SVGIG (reference sequence).

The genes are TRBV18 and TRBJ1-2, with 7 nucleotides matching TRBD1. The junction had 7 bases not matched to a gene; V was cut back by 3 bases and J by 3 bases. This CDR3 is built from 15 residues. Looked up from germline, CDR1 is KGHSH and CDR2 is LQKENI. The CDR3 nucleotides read TGTGCCAGCTCACCCTCCAGGGGGTCAGACTATGGCTACACCTTC. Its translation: CASSPSRGSDYGYTF. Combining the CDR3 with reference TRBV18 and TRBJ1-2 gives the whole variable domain NAGVMQNPRHLVRRRGQEARLRCSPMKGHSHVYWYRQLPEEGLKFMVYLQKENIIDESGMPKERFSAEFPKEGPSILRIQQVVRGDSAAYFCASSPSRGSDYGYTFGSGTRLTVV.

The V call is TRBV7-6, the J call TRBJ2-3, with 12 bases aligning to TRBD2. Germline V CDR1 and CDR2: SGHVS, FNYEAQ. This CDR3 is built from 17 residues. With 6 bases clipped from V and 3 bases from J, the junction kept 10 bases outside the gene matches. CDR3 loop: CASRQRPGTSGTDTQYF. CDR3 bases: TGTGCCAGCAGGCAAAGACCCGGGACTAGCGGGACAGATACGCAGTATTTT.

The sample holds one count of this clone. DNA of the CDR3: TGTGCCAGCAGTCCGGGACACAATCAGCCCCAGCATTTT. This translates into CASSPGHNQPQHF. The genes are TRBV6-5 and TRBJ1-5, with D tentatively TRBD1 (6 bases). Trimming removed 5 bases at V and 3 bases at J, with 8 bases between. Per the germline V gene, CDR1 is MNHEY and CDR2 is SVGAGI. The CDR3 totals 13 residues.